Listed below are T cell receptor beta chains from one sample, sequenced in a study of cytomegalovirus exposure and HLA in healthy donors. The data were produced by immunoSEQ multiplex PCR, yet TCRdb's version contains in-frame clones alone and is incomplete. The sample holds 150,000 to 200,000 clones, around 87% seen once. The sequenced sample was PBMCs. All receptors come from a woman in her late teens or twenties in good health and CMV-seronegative. Both conserved end residues are part of each CDR3. A D gene is named only where the DNA matches it firmly. The listing skips clone size in some rows; elsewhere it reads once, few, many or a size class.

clone size	D gene	V gene	J gene	CDR3 DNA	CDR3 protein
NA	TRBD2	TRBV4-3	TRBJ2-7	TGCGCCAGCAGCCACCAAAGTGGGAGGGGACGCTACGAGCAGTACTTC	CASSHQSGRGRYEQYF
NA	TRBD2	TRBV7-2	TRBJ2-3	TGTGCCAGCAGCTCCTTCCCCCTAGCGGGGGGGCCGGAAGATACGCAGTATTTT	CASSSFPLAGGPEDTQYF
NA	NA	TRBV6-5	TRBJ1-5	TGTGCCAGCAGTTACGCGGGGAATCAGCCCCAGCATTTT	CASSYAGNQPQHF
few	NA	TRBV14	TRBJ1-1	TGTGCCAGCAGCGCTCGGACAGCGAACACTGAAGCTTTCTTT	CASSARTANTEAFF
NA	NA	TRBV7-2	TRBJ2-5	TGTGCCAGCAGCCAACCCCCGGTGGAGACCCAGTACTTC	CASSQPPVETQYF
NA	TRBD1	TRBV7-9	TRBJ1-1	TGTGCCAGCAGCTTAGACGGGACAGGGCTTCGCAATGCTTTCTTT	CASSLDGTGLRNAFF
NA	TRBD2	TRBV4-3	TRBJ2-7	TGCGCCAGCAGCCAAGATTACGCGGGAGGGGAAGAGCAGTACTTC	CASSQDYAGGEEQYF
few	NA	TRBV27	TRBJ1-1	TGTGCCAGCAGGGCCGGGGTGGGCACTGAAGCTTTCTTT	CASRAGVGTEAFF
NA	NA	TRBV5-1	TRBJ2-2	TGCGCCAGCAGCTCTAGTGCAGGGTTGAACACCGGGGAGCTGTTTTTT	CASSSSAGLNTGELFF
NA	NA	TRBV7-9	TRBJ1-2	TGTGCCAGCAGCTTATGGGAGGCATTGGGCTACACCTTC	CASSLWEALGYTF
NA	NA	TRBV21-1	TRBJ2-1	TGTGCCAGCGTGGGGGGACAGGGGGCTCCCTCTGACAATGAGCAGTTCTTC	CASVGGQGAPSDNEQFF
few	TRBD2	TRBV4-3	TRBJ2-7	TGCGCCAGCAGCCAAGACCGACTAGCGGGGTCCTACGAGCAGTACTTC	CASSQDRLAGSYEQYF
NA	NA	TRBV5-1	TRBJ2-7	TGCGCCAGCAAGGTTACAGGGGACTCTACGGGGCAGTACTTC	CASKVTGDSTGQYF
NA	NA	TRBV6-5	TRBJ1-1	TGTGCCAGCAGAGACAGTACTGAAGCTTTCTTT	CASRDSTEAFF
once	NA	TRBV2	TRBJ2-3	TGTGCCAGCAATATGGGGCGGCAACCCACAGATACGCAGTATTTT	CASNMGRQPTDTQYF
NA	NA	TRBV11-2	TRBJ2-7	TGTGCCAGCAGTCCAGGGGTGGGCGAGCAGTACTTC	CASSPGVGEQYF
NA	NA	TRBV5-1	TRBJ2-1	TGCGCCAGCAGGGAGACTAGTTCAACCTACAATGAGCAGTTCTTC	CASRETSSTYNEQFF
once	NA	TRBV2	TRBJ1-5	TGTGCCAGCAGAGGGACAAGTAGCAATCAGCCCCAGCATTTT	CASRGTSSNQPQHF
NA	NA	TRBV7-9	TRBJ2-3	TGTGCCAGCAGCCGTAGGAGGGACGGAGCGGATACGCAGTATTTT	CASSRRRDGADTQYF
NA	TRBD2	TRBV28	TRBJ2-1	TGTGCCAGCAGTTCACTAGCGGGGGGGGGCGTTGAGCAGTTCTTC	CASSSLAGGGVEQFF
NA	NA	TRBV25-1	TRBJ1-5	TGTGCCAGCAGTGAATATAGCCTCAATCAGCCCCAGCATTTT	CASSEYSLNQPQHF
NA	NA	TRBV4-1	TRBJ1-3	TGCGCCAGCAGCCTGCAGAACTCTGGAAACACCATATATTTT	CASSLQNSGNTIYF
NA	TRBD2	TRBV5-1	TRBJ2-3	TGCGCCAGCAGCTTGGGACTAGCGGGAGTAGATACGCAGTATTTT	CASSLGLAGVDTQYF
NA	TRBD1	TRBV13	TRBJ2-7	TGTGCCACCGGGGACAGCTACGAGCAGTACTTC	CATGDSYEQYF
NA	NA	TRBV5-6	TRBJ2-1	TGTGCCAGCAGCTTGATACAGTCCTACAATGAGCAGTTCTTC	CASSLIQSYNEQFF
NA	TRBD1	TRBV28	TRBJ2-1	TGTGCCAGCAGTTACCTACCGGGACAGGGTGCGTTCTTC	CASSYLPGQGAFF
NA	NA	TRBV5-1	TRBJ2-5	TGCGCCAGCAGCTCGTCAAGCCAGACCCAGTACTTC	CASSSSSQTQYF
NA	TRBD2	TRBV6-4	TRBJ2-1	TGTGCCAGCAGTGAAGGGACTAGAGGCAATGAGCAGTTCTTC	CASSEGTRGNEQFF
NA	TRBD1	TRBV29-1	TRBJ2-1	TGCAGCGTTGAAGAAGGACAGGGGCCTTTGGATGAGCAGTTCTTC	CSVEEGQGPLDEQFF
NA	TRBD2	TRBV6-1	TRBJ2-4	TGTGCCAGCAGTGAAATCAGCGGGAGATTAGCCAAAAACATTCAGTACTTC	CASSEISGRLAKNIQYF
NA	TRBD1	TRBV2	TRBJ1-2	TGTGCCAGCAGTGAAAGGTCGGGCAGGGGGCCCTATGGCTACACCTTC	CASSERSGRGPYGYTF
NA	NA	TRBV7-9	TRBJ2-3	TGTGCCAGCAGCTTTACGAGGGCCTCAACAGATACGCAGTATTTT	CASSFTRASTDTQYF
NA	NA	TRBV6-5	TRBJ2-6	TGTGCCAGTTGGCAGGGTACTGGGGCCAACGTCCTGACTTTC	CASWQGTGANVLTF
NA	NA	TRBV5-1	TRBJ1-2	TGCGCCAGCAGCTTGGCCCCCGACTCTAACTATGGCTACACCTTC	CASSLAPDSNYGYTF
NA	TRBD2	TRBV2	TRBJ2-3	TGTGCCAGCAAGGGCTTTGGTACTACTAGCGGAAGCACAGATACGCAGTATTTT	CASKGFGTTSGSTDTQYF
NA	TRBD2	TRBV7-9	TRBJ2-7	TGTGCCAGCAGCTTAGAGGACCTAGCGGGGAACTACGAGCAGTACTTC	CASSLEDLAGNYEQYF
NA	NA	TRBV28	TRBJ2-2	TGTGCCAGCAGTCCTCGGGGAGGAGTCACCGGGGAGCTGTTTTTT	CASSPRGGVTGELFF
once	NA	TRBV5-1	TRBJ2-7	TGCGCCAGCAGCTACAACTACGAGCAGTACTTC	CASSYNYEQYF
NA	TRBD1	TRBV4-1	TRBJ1-1	TGCGCCAGCAGCCAAGAAGACAGGGGCTACACTGAAGCTTTCTTT	CASSQEDRGYTEAFF
NA	TRBD1	TRBV28	TRBJ1-2	TGTGCCAGCAGGGCCACCGGGACAGGGACCTATGGCTACACCTTC	CASRATGTGTYGYTF
NA	TRBD1	TRBV7-9	TRBJ1-1	TGTGCCAGCAGCTCGGGACAGGGAAACACTGAAGCTTTCTTT	CASSSGQGNTEAFF
NA	NA	TRBV29-1	TRBJ2-4	TGCAGCGTTGTTATCCCCACAGGGTCGGCCAAAAACATTCAGTACTTC	CSVVIPTGSAKNIQYF
NA	TRBD1	TRBV13	TRBJ1-1	TGTGCCAGCAGGTCGGGACAGGGAGGGATAAGAACTGAAGCTTTCTTT	CASRSGQGGIRTEAFF
NA	TRBD2	TRBV9	TRBJ2-3	TGTGCCAGCAGCGTAGTAGGGCGCGGGAGATACGATACGCAGTATTTT	CASSVVGRGRYDTQYF